Below are 16 T cell receptor beta chains sequenced from a single sample in a study of Ad26.COV2.S vaccination and SARS-CoV-2 variants. Measured with immunoSEQ multiplex PCR; TCRdb has only the in-frame clones, and not every one. The sample holds around 350,000 clones, 80% to 90% seen once. As to treatment: 19 received Ad26.COV2.S at low or high dose, single or two shots; about 5 received placebo; per-sample allocation not given. Specimen acquisition occurred on day 63 following the initial vaccine or placebo injection. This specimen consisted of peripheral blood, obtained in a trial of Ad26.COV2.S vaccine versus placebo. These receptors were collected from a person between 18 and 65 years old who received the Ad26.COV2.S COVID-19 vaccine or a placebo.

This chain uses TRBV13 with TRBJ1-1; TRBD1 is a possible D gene (5 bases). The CDR3 length is 15 residues. Germline V lookup: CDR1 PRHDT, CDR2 FYEKMQ (reference sequence). Trimming cost V 6 bases and J 4 bases, with 18 bases left between them. The CDR3 nucleotides are TGTGCCAGCAGTCCAACCGGGACCTCGGGCACTGAAGCTTTCTTT. It is translated as CASSPTGTSGTEAFF.

This clone was observed a few times. The genes are TRBV10-1 and TRBJ2-5, with TRBD2 matching over 14 bases. The V gene end was trimmed by 6 bases and the J gene end by 5 bases; junction bases not matched to a gene: 11. The length of the CDR3 is 17 residues. Germline V gives CDR1 WNHNN, CDR2 SYGVQD (reference sequence). CDR3 in amino acids: CASSELGLAGERETQYF. The DNA of the CDR3 is TGCGCCAGCAGCGAACTGGGACTAGCGGGAGAACGGGAGACCCAGTACTTC.

This clone was detected once. The chain is built from TRBV5-1 and TRBJ2-7; D is possibly TRBD1 (6 bases). Trimming pared 0 bases from V and 4 bases from J, leaving 17 bases between. Germline CDR1 reads SGHRS; CDR2 reads YFSETQ. The CDR3 runs 16 residues. DNA for the CDR3: TGCGCCAGCAGCTTGGGTGAGTCCAGGGGACCTTACGAGCAGTACTTC. Translation: CASSLGESRGPYEQYF.

This chain joins TRBV5-1 and TRBJ2-7; perhaps TRBD1 as D (5 bases). Trimming removed 2 bases at V and 9 bases at J, with 15 bases between. This CDR3 has 13 residues. Germline loops: CDR1 SGHRS, CDR2 YFSETQ. The CDR3 DNA follows: TGCGCCAGCAGCTTAGGGCAGGGCTTCGCGCAGTACTTC. Amino acids: CASSLGQGFAQYF.

This chain links TRBV6-5 with TRBJ1-1; D unclear. The CDR3 has 13 residues. Germline V lookup: CDR1 MNHEY, CDR2 SVGAGI. Trimming left V 10 bases short and J 5 bases short, with 17 bases between. CDR3 sequence: CATMTHRGTEAFF. CDR3 coding DNA: TGTGCCACGATGACCCACCGCGGTACTGAAGCTTTCTTT.

J is TRBJ2-3 and V is TRBV15; 10 bases agree with TRBD1. V trimming: 5 bases; J trimming: 5 bases; junction bases outside the gene matches: 7. This CDR3 is 15 amino acids long. The germline V gene encodes CDR1 LNHNV and CDR2 YYDKDF (reference sequence). CDR3 DNA sequence: TGTGCCACCAGCTTCCAGGGACAGGGGTTAGATACGCAGTATTTT. Amino acid sequence: CATSFQGQGLDTQYF.

This clone was recorded once. The chain employs TRBV11-2 and TRBJ1-3; a weak D match, TRBD1 (5 bases). V was clipped by 7 bases and J by 3 bases, with 19 bases between them. Germline assignment: CDR1 SGHAT and CDR2 FQNNGV. The CDR3 is 16 residues long. The CDR3 protein is CASTPRRGGVGNTIYF. The DNA of the CDR3 is TGTGCCAGCACCCCCCGTCGCGGAGGGGTTGGAAACACCATATATTTT.

The rearrangement uses TRBV7-9 and TRBJ2-5, with D perhaps given as TRBD1 or TRBD2 (6 bases each). CDR1 SEHNR and CDR2 FQNEAQ come from the germline V gene (reference sequence). The V and J ends lost 3 bases and 5 bases respectively, with 10 bases between them. The CDR3 runs 13 residues. The CDR3 coding sequence is TGTGCCAGCAGCTTCCGGGGGCGGGAGACCCAGTACTTC. The encoded protein is CASSFRGRETQYF.

The chain is built from TRBV5-1 and TRBJ2-2; D ambiguous. The CDR3 covers 15 residues. In germline, CDR1 is SGHRS, CDR2 YFSETQ. V shed 4 bases and J shed 2 bases, with 12 bases lying between them. The CDR3 is CASSDPRPNTGELFF. The CDR3, as DNA: TGCGCCAGCAGCGACCCCCGACCAAACACCGGGGAGCTGTTTTTT.

The rearrangement uses TRBV5-1 and TRBJ2-2, with 14 bases aligning to TRBD2. V trimming: 3 bases; J trimming: 6 bases; junction bases outside the gene matches: 10. CDR3 length: 18 residues. Germline assignment: CDR1 SGHRS and CDR2 YFSETQ. DNA of the CDR3: TGCGCCAGCAGCTCCTCCGGGACTAGCGGGAGACGGGCCGGGGAGCTGTTTTTT. This encodes CASSSSGTSGRRAGELFF. Full variable domain (outside the CDR3, taken from reference TRBV5-1 and TRBJ2-2): KAGVTQTPRYLIKTRGQQVTLSCSPISGHRSVSWYQQTPGQGLQFLFEYFSETQRNKGNFPGRFSGRQFSNSRSEMNVSTLELGDSALYLCASSSSGTSGRRAGELFFGEGSRLTVL.

The genes are TRBV5-4 and TRBJ1-5; a possible D gene is TRBD1 (5 bases). CDR3 length equals 12 residues. Germline V CDR1 and CDR2: SGHNT, YYREEE (reference sequence). V was cut by 3 bases and J by 7 bases, with 8 bases left in between. The CDR3 protein is CASSYAGQPQHF. CDR3 nucleotide sequence: TGTGCCAGCAGCTACGCAGGGCAGCCCCAGCATTTT. Variable domain in full (rest from reference TRBV5-4 and TRBJ1-5): ETGVTQSPTHLIKTRGQQVTLRCSSQSGHNTVSWYQQALGQGPQFIFQYYREEENGRGNFPPRFSGLQFPNYSSELNVNALELDDSALYLCASSYAGQPQHFGDGTRLSIL.

This rearrangement joins TRBV5-1 to TRBJ2-3, with 9 bases that match TRBD1. The CDR3 totals 15 residues. CDR1 is SGHRS and CDR2 is YFSETQ in the germline V gene. The ends lost 2 bases at V and 4 bases at J; junction bases unmatched: 5. CDR3 in amino acids: CASSLAGQGSDTQYF. DNA for the CDR3: TGCGCCAGCAGCTTAGCGGGACAGGGTTCAGATACGCAGTATTTT.

The chain recombines TRBV5-1 with TRBJ2-3, with 9 bases matching TRBD2. The V gene's germline CDR1 is SGHRS and CDR2 YFSETQ. With 4 bases clipped from V and 3 bases from J, the junction kept 6 bases outside the gene matches. The CDR3 covers 15 residues. The CDR3 sequence: CASSQRGAQTDTQYF. The DNA of the CDR3 is TGCGCCAGCAGCCAGCGGGGGGCCCAGACAGATACGCAGTATTTT.

This clone is a singleton in its sample. The chain recombines TRBV4-1 with TRBJ2-4; TRBD2 matches 13 bases. Germline CDR1 is MGHRA and CDR2 is YSYEKL. After removal of 4 bases from V and 0 bases from J, the junction contained 6 bases not matched to a gene. The CDR3 sequence is 18 residues long. The CDR3 protein is CASSRGLAGDLAKNIQYF. As DNA, the CDR3 is TGCGCCAGCAGCCGCGGACTAGCGGGGGACCTAGCCAAAAACATTCAGTACTTC.

This clone came up a few times. The V gene is TRBV7-2, the J gene TRBJ1-1, with a possible D match to TRBD1 (6 bases). The V and J ends lost 7 bases and 3 bases respectively, with 9 bases between them. From germline, CDR1 is SGHTA and CDR2 FQGNSA. The CDR3 is 12 amino acids. CDR3 DNA sequence: TGTGCCAGCAAGGGGGGATACACTGAAGCTTTCTTT. Translated: CASKGGYTEAFF.

The rearrangement uses TRBV16 and TRBJ2-7; no definite D call. V shed 2 bases and J shed 2 bases, with 7 bases lying between them. CDR1 and CDR2 (germline): KGHSY, FQNENV. CDR3 size: 13 residues. CDR3 sequence reads: CASSQAETYEQYF. As DNA, the CDR3 is TGTGCCAGCAGCCAAGCCGAAACCTACGAGCAGTACTTC. Full variable domain (remainder filled in from reference TRBV16 and TRBJ2-7): GEEVAQTPKHLVRGEGQKAKLYCAPIKGHSYVFWYQQVLKNEFKFLISFQNENVFDETGMPKERFSAKCLPNSPCSLEIQATKLEDSAVYFCASSQAETYEQYFGPGTRLTVT.